This T cell receptor (beta chain) was recovered during a study of radiation and T cells in renal cell carcinoma. Overall study results and limits: Top tumor clonotypes rose in blood 2 weeks post-radiation, then contracted.

This CDR3 has 16 amino acids. Trimming took off 0 bases at V and 3 bases at J, with 13 bases between the two ends. The germline gives CDR1 SGHRS, CDR2 YFSETQ. Sequencing used immunoSEQ multiplex PCR; TCRdb keeps in-frame clones, though not all of them. The table includes roughly 160,000 clones, about 88% detected once. Worth noting for this clone: The antigen is not known.

Time point here: blood 4 weeks post-SBRT, at nephrectomy. Regarding treatment: 15 Gy SBRT to primary tumor, nephrectomy 4 weeks later. Radiation-treated patients gave blood at baseline, week 2 and week 4. Clear cell pathology was present in this patient's renal cell carcinoma. The starting material was blood, obtained from a patient whose treatment included radiotherapy and nephrectomy. The rearrangement uses TRBV5-1 and TRBJ1-3; D ambiguous. The receptor's source is a woman between 50 and 59 years old with renal cell carcinoma. In nucleotides, the CDR3 is TGCGCCAGCAGCTTGGCGGGTACGGTTGGTGGAAACACCATATATTTT. Its translation is CASSLAGTVGGNTIYF.